A single sample is the source of the 10 T cell receptor beta chains below, sequenced in a study of blood T cell repertoires in COVID-19. Only in-frame clones appear in the TCRdb table, and some are missing; sequencing was by immunoSEQ multiplex PCR. Altogether about 88,000 clones are present, 87% being singletons, with the ten largest covering about 15%. The sample comprised peripheral blood. All receptors derive from a male donor with acute or convalescent COVID-19.

The chain has TRBV5-1 and TRBJ1-6, with a weak D call TRBD1 (5 bases). The V end lost 4 bases, the J end lost 7 bases, and 12 bases lay between the germline ends. Germline CDR1 and CDR2: SGHRS and YFSETQ. This CDR3 has 14 amino acids. DNA for the CDR3: TGCGCCAGCAGCCTAGGACACGAAAATTCACCCCTCCACTTT. Protein product: CASSLGHENSPLHF. Based on the CDR3 plus reference TRBV5-1 and TRBJ1-6, the full variable domain is KAGVTQTPRYLIKTRGQQVTLSCSPISGHRSVSWYQQTPGQGLQFLFEYFSETQRNKGNFPGRFSGRQFSNSRSEMNVSTLELGDSALYLCASSLGHENSPLHFGNGTRLTVT.

This chain links TRBV3-1 (or the pseudogene TRBV3-2) with TRBJ2-7, with 9 bases that match TRBD1. The CDR3 length is 16 residues. CDR1 is LGHDT, CDR2 YNNKEL, per germline (reference sequence). Trimming at V came to 0 bases and at J to 2 bases, leaving 5 bases not matched to a gene. CDR3 sequence reads: CASSQEGQGLTYEQYF. CDR3 DNA sequence: TGTGCCAGCAGCCAAGAGGGACAGGGCCTTACCTACGAGCAGTACTTC.

The chain carries TRBV30 and TRBJ1-6; D uncertain. Trimming left V 4 bases short and J 10 bases short, with 17 bases between. This CDR3 contains 14 residues. The germline V gene encodes CDR1 GTSNPN and CDR2 SVGIG (reference sequence). The CDR3 nucleotides are TGTGCCTGGACCCAGGTTGTCAGGAACTCACCCCTCCACTTT. This encodes CAWTQVVRNSPLHF.

CDR3 in DNA: TGTGCCAGCAGTTACACGACAGGGGAAAAACTGTTTTTT. Amino acid sequence: CASSYTTGEKLFF. The J gene is TRBJ1-4, the V gene TRBV6-5; 7 nucleotides align to TRBD1. V dropped 2 bases and J dropped 8; count of bases not matched to a gene: 2. The germline V gene has CDR1 MNHEY and CDR2 SVGAGI. The CDR3 length is 13 residues.

This clone came up a few times. The chain is built from TRBV29-1 and TRBJ2-2, with D perhaps matching TRBD1 (6 bases). V was shortened by 5 bases and J by 3 bases, with 10 bases between the two germline ends. This CDR3 comprises 13 residues. Germline CDR1 is SQVTM and CDR2 is ANQGSEA. CDR3 in amino acids: CSVRRGYTGELFF. The CDR3, as DNA: TGCAGCGTTCGCAGGGGATACACCGGGGAGCTGTTTTTT.

The sample holds one count of this clone. CDR3 DNA sequence: TGCGCCAGCAGTGAGCAGGGGGGGAACACCGGGGAGCTGTTTTTT. Translating gives CASSEQGGNTGELFF. The chain links TRBV10-2 to TRBJ2-2; TRBD1 is a possible D gene (7 bases). Germline V CDR1 and CDR2: WSHSY, SAAADI. The CDR3 runs to 15 residues. V lost 2 bases and J 1 base, leaving 8 bases between the germline ends.

A single count supports this clone. This chain links TRBV3-1 (or the pseudogene TRBV3-2) with TRBJ2-7; 9 bases fit TRBD1. The CDR3 runs 15 residues. Trimming at V came to 1 base and at J to 6 bases, leaving 7 bases not matched to a gene. Per germline, CDR1 LGHDT and CDR2 YNNKEL (reference sequence). CDR3 protein: CASSQAGTGRFEQYF. For the CDR3, the DNA is TGTGCCAGCAGCCAAGCGGGGACAGGGCGATTCGAGCAGTACTTC.

The chain uses TRBV5-1 and TRBJ1-1; TRBD1 agrees at 7 bases. This CDR3 region has 14 residues. From germline, CDR1 is SGHRS and CDR2 YFSETQ. V lost 4 bases and J lost 1; bases outside the gene matches: 4. CDR3 amino acids: CASSEGQPNTEAFF. The DNA of the CDR3 is TGCGCCAGCAGCGAGGGACAGCCGAACACTGAAGCTTTCTTT.

The V call is TRBV7-3, the J call TRBJ2-4; weak D call: TRBD2 (5 bases). The CDR3 covers 16 residues. The ends were cut back, 5 bases at V and 2 bases at J, with 16 bases in the middle. The germline V gene has CDR1 SGHTA and CDR2 FQGTGA. In DNA, the CDR3 is TGTGCCAGCAGCCTCCCCTCTAGAGGGCCCAAAAACATTCAGTACTTC. Protein: CASSLPSRGPKNIQYF.

This chain connects TRBV28 to TRBJ1-1; D is perhaps TRBD1 (5 bases). This CDR3 comprises 11 residues. The V gene lost 11 bases and the J gene lost 5 bases, with 12 bases spanning the gap. Per germline, CDR1 MDHEN and CDR2 SYDVKM. The CDR3 spells CAGARGTEAFF. CDR3 nucleotides: TGTGCCGGGGCACGGGGGACTGAAGCTTTCTTT.